These 25 T cell receptor beta chains share one sample of origin, sequenced in a study of CD8+ T cells in alopecia areata. Extraction of RNA preceded its reverse transcription into cDNA, which served as the sequencing template. TCRdb's copy holds only in-frame clones and misses some; the assay was immunoSEQ multiplex PCR. The sample consists of about 150,000 clones, 87% of them appearing once. The input for sequencing was CD8+ T cells sorted from blood, taken at week 0. Receptors originate from a human donor with alopecia areata.

The chain couples TRBV6-5 to TRBJ1-1; no firm D call. The CDR3 contains 16 residues. Looked up from germline, CDR1 is MNHEY and CDR2 is SVGAGI. Trimming cost V 2 bases and J 8 bases, with 21 bases left between them. CDR3 protein: CASSYPTSGGSREAFF. The CDR3 DNA reads as TGTGCCAGCAGTTACCCTACCTCGGGAGGGTCTCGAGAAGCTTTCTTT.

The rearrangement uses TRBV7-6 and TRBJ2-6; no reliable D call. From germline, CDR1 is SGHVS and CDR2 FNYEAQ. The CDR3 runs to 13 residues. The V and J ends lost 8 bases and 0 bases respectively, with 5 bases between them. The CDR3 coding sequence is TGTGCCAGCGCACCCTCTGGGGCCAACGTCCTGACTTTC. Translating gives CASAPSGANVLTF.

The V gene is TRBV7-9, the J gene TRBJ2-1; D may be TRBD1 or TRBD2 (5 bases each). The V end lost 2 bases, the J end lost 8 bases, and 16 bases lay between the germline ends. Germline V lookup: CDR1 SEHNR, CDR2 FQNEAQ (reference sequence). The CDR3 runs to 15 residues. DNA for the CDR3: TGTGCCAGCAGCTTAACGGGACGCGGCCCTTATGAGCAGTTCTTC. This sequence encodes CASSLTGRGPYEQFF.

J is TRBJ2-1 and V is TRBV25-1; D is undetermined. Germline V gene data show CDR1 as MGHDK and CDR2 as SYGVNS. Deletions cut 1 base from V and 6 bases from J, with 16 bases between. This CDR3 has 16 amino acids. CDR3 sequence (DNA): TGTGCCAGCAGTGAATCTTGGCTGGGCTCGGGCAATGAGCAGTTCTTC. Protein product: CASSESWLGSGNEQFF.

The chain couples TRBV6-6 to TRBJ2-7; D is ambiguous. The CDR3 extends over 15 amino acids. V dropped 0 bases and J dropped 0 bases, with 9 bases sitting between them. Germline V gene data show CDR1 as MNHNY and CDR2 as SVGAGI (reference sequence). The chain's CDR3 is CASSYSGYSSYEQYF. CDR3 DNA sequence: TGTGCCAGCAGTTACTCGGGGTACTCCTCCTACGAGCAGTACTTC.

This clone has just a few counts. This chain links TRBV7-9 with TRBJ2-7; 7 positions agree with TRBD2. V gave up 5 bases and J gave up 3 bases; unmatched junction bases: 10. This CDR3 is built from 15 residues. CDR1 and CDR2 (germline): SEHNR, FQNEAQ (reference sequence). The CDR3 DNA follows: TGTGCCAGCAGCCACACGGGGGGATACGACTACGAGCAGTACTTC. It encodes CASSHTGGYDYEQYF.

In its sample, this clone was seen a few times. The V call is TRBV7-9, the J call TRBJ2-7, with D unclear. V was clipped by 5 bases and J by 3 bases, with 14 bases between them. This CDR3 has 14 residues. CDR1 is SEHNR and CDR2 is FQNEAQ in the germline V gene (reference sequence). CDR3 region: CASSLPTSSYEQYF. As DNA, the CDR3 is TGTGCCAGCAGCCTGCCGACGAGCAGCTACGAGCAGTACTTC.

This chain links TRBV6-1 with TRBJ2-7; 7 bases are a match to TRBD1. The V gene end was trimmed by 0 bases and the J gene end by 3 bases; junction bases not matched to a gene: 8. The CDR3 is 16 residues long. Germline values: CDR1 MNHNS, CDR2 SASEGT. The CDR3 sequence is CASSEAYRGSNYEQYF. CDR3 sequence (DNA): TGTGCCAGCAGTGAAGCATACAGGGGCTCTAACTACGAGCAGTACTTC.

The J gene is TRBJ2-1, the V gene TRBV27, with 9 positions matching TRBD2. This CDR3 comprises 16 residues. CDR1 and CDR2 from the germline V gene are MNHEY and SMNVEV (reference sequence). Trimming removed 5 bases from V and 0 bases from J; junction bases left unmatched: 5. CDR3 coding DNA: TGTGCCAGCAGTCCCGATAGCGGGAGCTCCTACAATGAGCAGTTCTTC. Residues: CASSPDSGSSYNEQFF.

This clone was observed once. The CDR3 DNA reads TGCGCCAGCAGTCTGTCGGCAGGGAGGGAAGAGCAGTACTTC. This gives the protein CASSLSAGREEQYF. The rearrangement joins TRBV4-1 to TRBJ2-5; TRBD2 agrees at 7 bases. V dropped 6 bases and J dropped 11; count of bases not matched to a gene: 15. The CDR3 totals 14 residues. Germline V lookup: CDR1 MGHRA, CDR2 YSYEKL.

CDR3 residues: CASSSHLTGTGGEETQYF. CDR3 nucleotides: TGTGCCAGCAGTTCGCACCTAACCGGGACAGGGGGCGAAGAGACCCAGTACTTC. The J gene is TRBJ2-5, the V gene TRBV27; 12 positions agree with TRBD1. CDR3 size: 18 residues. Germline values: CDR1 MNHEY, CDR2 SMNVEV (reference sequence). The ends lost 4 bases at V and 3 bases at J; junction bases unmatched: 12.

V usage is TRBV14 and J usage is TRBJ1-1; D is unclear. V was clipped by 4 bases and J by 5 bases, with 17 bases between them. The CDR3 contains 15 residues. Germline-derived CDR1 and CDR2 are SGHDN and FVKESK. The CDR3 loop reads CASSRQGPRGTEAFF. CDR3 DNA: TGTGCCAGCAGCCGCCAAGGCCCCCGAGGGACTGAAGCTTTCTTT.

This chain connects TRBV4-2 to TRBJ2-3; D possibly matches TRBD1 or TRBD2 (5 bases each). V was trimmed by 5 bases and J by 0 bases, leaving 15 bases between them. This CDR3 spans 16 amino acids. Germline V CDR1 and CDR2: LGHNA, YNFKEQ. For the CDR3, the DNA is TGTGCCAGCAGCAACCGGGGCTCTACTAGCACAGATACGCAGTATTTT. This translates into CASSNRGSTSTDTQYF.

The chain couples TRBV6-5 to TRBJ2-3; D possibly corresponds to TRBD2 (6 bases). Germline V gives CDR1 MNHEY, CDR2 SVGAGI. Between the trimmed V and J ends, which lost 7 bases and 2 bases, there was a span of 16 bases. The CDR3 totals 15 residues. The CDR3 here is CASTQDSGYTDTQYF. The CDR3 DNA is TGTGCCAGCACCCAAGATAGCGGATACACAGATACGCAGTATTTT.

The V and J genes are TRBV6-5 and TRBJ1-4, with D unclear. The CDR3 is 16 residues long. Germline CDR1 reads MNHEY; CDR2 reads SVGAGI. With 0 bases removed from V and 4 bases from J, the gap between germline ends came to 12 bases. The CDR3 coding sequence is TGTGCCAGCAGTTACTCTATCTACTCGGGTAATGAAAAACTGTTTTTT. Encoded protein: CASSYSIYSGNEKLFF.

The genes are TRBV4-1 and TRBJ1-2; D remains unclear. Germline V gene lookup returns CDR1 MGHRA and CDR2 YSYEKL. The CDR3 runs 15 residues. V was clipped by 0 bases and J by 4 bases, with 12 bases between them. The CDR3 protein is CASSQEGSSRYGYTF. In nucleotides, the CDR3 is TGCGCCAGCAGCCAAGAGGGCAGCTCCCGCTATGGCTACACCTTC.

The chain links TRBV7-9 to TRBJ2-1; unclear D gene. CDR1 is SEHNR and CDR2 is FQNEAQ in the germline V gene (reference sequence). Trimming shortened V by 4 bases and J by 6 bases, and 10 bases separated the two germline ends. This CDR3 region has 13 residues. CDR3 DNA: TGTGCCAGCAGCTCGGCTTCCACCAATGAGCAGTTCTTC. Its protein product is CASSSASTNEQFF.

This clone was found a few times. V and J are TRBV7-9 and TRBJ2-1; no clear D. There are 13 residues in the CDR3. CDR1 is SEHNR, CDR2 FQNEAQ, per germline (reference sequence). The V end was cut by 5 bases, the J end by 5 bases, with 10 bases between. The CDR3, as DNA: TGTGCCAGCAGCGCGACCCGTAACAATGAGCAGTTCTTC. Amino acid sequence: CASSATRNNEQFF.

The chain is built from TRBV27 and TRBJ2-7, with TRBD2 identical over 8 bases. V shed 0 bases and J 5 bases; nucleotides not matched to a gene: 12. CDR1 and CDR2 (germline): MNHEY, SMNVEV (reference sequence). The CDR3 extends over 17 amino acids. CDR3 amino acids: CASSLSAVSGGLDEQYF. In DNA, the CDR3 is TGTGCCAGCAGTTTATCGGCAGTCAGCGGGGGCTTAGACGAGCAGTACTTC.

This clone was seen once. The chain uses TRBV27 and TRBJ2-2; TRBD1 aligns across 7 bases. Trimming removed 4 bases from V and 6 bases from J; junction bases left unmatched: 8. CDR3 length: 15 residues. From germline, CDR1 is MNHEY and CDR2 SMNVEV (reference sequence). The CDR3 protein is CASSSPGQIPGELFF. The DNA for the CDR3 is TGTGCCAGCAGTTCGCCGGGACAGATCCCCGGGGAGCTGTTTTTT.

The CDR3 nucleotides read TGCGCCAGCAGTGACTCGGGGAGGAGCACAGATACGCAGTATTTT. Amino acid sequence: CASSDSGRSTDTQYF. V usage is TRBV10-2 and J usage is TRBJ2-3, with D perhaps TRBD2 (6 bases). Germline V CDR1 and CDR2: WSHSY, SAAADI. This CDR3 is built from 15 residues. The V gene lost 3 bases and the J gene lost 0 bases, with 10 bases spanning the gap.

The CDR3 loop reads CASSLQSSYEQYF. CDR3 in DNA: TGTGCCAGCAGCTTGCAGAGCTCCTACGAGCAGTACTTC. The chain has TRBV5-4 and TRBJ2-7; D call uncertain. Looked up from germline, CDR1 is SGHNT and CDR2 is YYREEE (reference sequence). Deletions cut 1 base from V and 0 bases from J, with 5 bases between. This CDR3 comprises 13 residues.

V is TRBV27 and J is TRBJ2-1, with 7 bases aligning to TRBD2. CDR1 and CDR2 (germline): MNHEY, SMNVEV (reference sequence). Trimming cost V 2 bases and J 9 bases; bases outside gene matches: 16. The CDR3 has 17 amino acids. CDR3 residues: CASSLRVVGGSKSEQFF. The CDR3 nucleotides are TGTGCCAGCAGTTTAAGAGTGGTGGGAGGGTCTAAGAGTGAGCAGTTCTTC.

The V gene is TRBV2, the J gene TRBJ2-2; D unclear. Germline V gene sequence: CDR1 SNHLY, CDR2 FYNNEI. This CDR3 region has 13 residues. Deletions cut 6 bases from V and 6 bases from J, with 11 bases between. CDR3 nucleotides: TGTGCCAGCAGGACCGGACGTCCCGGGGAGCTGTTTTTT. Translation: CASRTGRPGELFF.

V gene TRBV5-1 combines with J gene TRBJ1-5; D unresolved. The CDR3 runs 14 residues. V gave up 3 bases and J gave up 8 bases, with 15 bases separating them. The germline gives CDR1 SGHRS, CDR2 YFSETQ. CDR3: CASSYSEGTEPQHF. The CDR3 nucleotides are TGCGCCAGCAGCTACTCAGAGGGAACGGAGCCCCAGCATTTT.